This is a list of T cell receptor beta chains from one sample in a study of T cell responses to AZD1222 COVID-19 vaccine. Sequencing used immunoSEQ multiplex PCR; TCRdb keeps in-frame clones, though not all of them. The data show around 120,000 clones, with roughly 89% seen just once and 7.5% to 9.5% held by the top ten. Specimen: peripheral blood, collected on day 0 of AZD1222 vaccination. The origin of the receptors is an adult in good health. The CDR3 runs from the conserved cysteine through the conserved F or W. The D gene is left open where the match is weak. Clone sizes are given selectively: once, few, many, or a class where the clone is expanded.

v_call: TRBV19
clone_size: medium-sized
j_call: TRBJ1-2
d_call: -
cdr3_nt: TGTGCCAGTAGTATAGGGCTCACCTCGGGTGATGGCTACACCTTC
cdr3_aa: CASSIGLTSGDGYTF

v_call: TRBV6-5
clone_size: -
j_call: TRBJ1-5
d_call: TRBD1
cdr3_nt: TGTGCCAGCAGGAGGGGACAGTATAGCAATCAGCCCCAGCATTTT
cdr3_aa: CASRRGQYSNQPQHF

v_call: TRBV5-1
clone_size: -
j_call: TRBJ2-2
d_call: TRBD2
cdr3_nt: TGCGCCAGCAGCTTGGCGGCTAGCGGGACGAACACCGGGGAGCTGTTTTTT
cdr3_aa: CASSLAASGTNTGELFF

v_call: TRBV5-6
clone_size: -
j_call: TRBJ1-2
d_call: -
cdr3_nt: TGTGCCAGCAGCGCAACACAGGCGGGCGGCTATGGCTACACCTTC
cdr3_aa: CASSATQAGGYGYTF

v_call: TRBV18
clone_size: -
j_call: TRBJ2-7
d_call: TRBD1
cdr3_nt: TGTGCCAGCTCACCGGACAGGGTAAGGGAGCAGTACTTC
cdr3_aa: CASSPDRVREQYF

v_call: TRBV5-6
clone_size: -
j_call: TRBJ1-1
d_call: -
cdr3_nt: TGTGCCAGCAGCCTCGGGGTACTGGTCACTGAAGCTTTCTTT
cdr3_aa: CASSLGVLVTEAFF

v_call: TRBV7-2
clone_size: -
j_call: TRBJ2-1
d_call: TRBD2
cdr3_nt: TGTGCCAGCAGCTTAATCAAGGGCGGGGGGGCCTACAATGAGCAGTTCTTC
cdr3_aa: CASSLIKGGGAYNEQFF

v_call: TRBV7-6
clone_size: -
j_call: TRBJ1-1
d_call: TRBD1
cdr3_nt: TGTGCCAGCAGCTATGGGACAGGCACTGAAGCTTTCTTT
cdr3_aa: CASSYGTGTEAFF

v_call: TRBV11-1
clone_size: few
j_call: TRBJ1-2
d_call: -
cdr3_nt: TGTGCCAGCAGCCGGGACCCCAGAGAGGGCTACACCTTC
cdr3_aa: CASSRDPREGYTF

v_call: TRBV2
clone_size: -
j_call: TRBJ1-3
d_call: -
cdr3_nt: TGTGCCAGCCGGAGGTGGGACTTATCTGGAAACACCATATATTTT
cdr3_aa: CASRRWDLSGNTIYF

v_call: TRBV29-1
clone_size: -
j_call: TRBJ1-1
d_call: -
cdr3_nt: TGCAGCGTTGACTCCGGGGATGTGAACACTGAAGCTTTCTTT
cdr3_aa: CSVDSGDVNTEAFF

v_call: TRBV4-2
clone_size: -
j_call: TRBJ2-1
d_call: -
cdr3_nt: TGTGCCAGCAGCCCGAGAAGGGCCGAGCAGTTCTTC
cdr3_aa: CASSPRRAEQFF

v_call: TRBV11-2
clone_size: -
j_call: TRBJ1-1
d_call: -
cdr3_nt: TGTGCCAGCAGCTTAGGCCAGGGGCGGGGGGCTTTCTTT
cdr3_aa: CASSLGQGRGAFF

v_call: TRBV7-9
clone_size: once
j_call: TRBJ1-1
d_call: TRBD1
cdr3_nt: TGTGCCAGCAGCCGGTGGGCAGGGGGCAGCATGAACACTGAAGCTTTCTTT
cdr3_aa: CASSRWAGGSMNTEAFF

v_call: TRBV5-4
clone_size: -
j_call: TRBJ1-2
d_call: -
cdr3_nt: TGTGCCAGCAGCTATGACAGTCTTCATGGCTACACCTTC
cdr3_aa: CASSYDSLHGYTF

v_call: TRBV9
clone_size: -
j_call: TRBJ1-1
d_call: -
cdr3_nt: TGTGCCAGCAGCGGTAATACGGCTGAAGCTTTCTTT
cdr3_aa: CASSGNTAEAFF

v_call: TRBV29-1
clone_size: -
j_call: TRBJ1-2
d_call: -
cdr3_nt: TGCAGCGTGGGGACGGTCTATGGCTACACCTTC
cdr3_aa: CSVGTVYGYTF

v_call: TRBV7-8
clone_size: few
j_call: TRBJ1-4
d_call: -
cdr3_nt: TGTGCCAGCAGCTTAGTCACAGGAGGGGAAAAACTGTTTTTT
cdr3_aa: CASSLVTGGEKLFF

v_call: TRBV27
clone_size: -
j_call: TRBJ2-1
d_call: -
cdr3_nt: TGTGCCAGCAGTTTATCGGGGGTCTGGGATGAGCAGTTCTTC
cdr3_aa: CASSLSGVWDEQFF

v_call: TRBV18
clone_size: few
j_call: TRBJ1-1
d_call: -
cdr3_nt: TGTGCCAGCTCACCACCGGGGAACACTGAAGCTTTCTTT
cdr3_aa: CASSPPGNTEAFF

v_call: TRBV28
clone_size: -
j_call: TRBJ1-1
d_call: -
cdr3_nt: TGTGCCAGCAGTACCGGCCCTGCGAGCACTGAAGCTTTCTTT
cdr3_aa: CASSTGPASTEAFF

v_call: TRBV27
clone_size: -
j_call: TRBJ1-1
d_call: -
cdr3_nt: TGTGCCAGCAGTTTAACAGGGTGGAACACTGAAGCTTTCTTT
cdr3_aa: CASSLTGWNTEAFF

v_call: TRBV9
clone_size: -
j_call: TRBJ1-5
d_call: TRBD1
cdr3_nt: TGTGCCAGCGGAGGGGGCAGGGGTCAGCCCCAGCATTTT
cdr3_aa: CASGGGRGQPQHF

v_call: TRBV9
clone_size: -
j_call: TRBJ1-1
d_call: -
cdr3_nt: TGTGCCAGCACAAGGCTCCTAGAGGACACTGAAGCTTTCTTT
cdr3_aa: CASTRLLEDTEAFF

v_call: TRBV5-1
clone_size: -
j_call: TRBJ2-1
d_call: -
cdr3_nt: TGCGCCAGCAGCCCGGCGGGGCCATTAAATGAGCAGTTCTTC
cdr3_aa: CASSPAGPLNEQFF